The 18 T cell receptor beta chains reported below all come from one sample, sequenced in a study of shared clonotypes between healthy human individuals. Data came from immunoSEQ multiplex PCR; TCRdb stores just in-frame clones and leaves some out. The table records just over 2,000,000 clones, over 85% of them present only once. The sample was naive CD4+ T cells sorted from blood. Indicated subset: CD45RA+ positively selected. Receptors were obtained from a young man in good health.

This chain links TRBV6-1 with TRBJ2-3; D not resolved. Germline V gene sequence: CDR1 MNHNS, CDR2 SASEGT. This CDR3 comprises 15 residues. The V end was cut by 2 bases, the J end by 0 bases, with 9 bases between. CDR3 sequence (DNA): TGTGCCAGCAGTGAATCCAGGTTAAGCACAGATACGCAGTATTTT. It translates to CASSESRLSTDTQYF.

V is TRBV6-6 and J is TRBJ1-4; D is unclear. Germline V gene data show CDR1 as MNHNY and CDR2 as SVGAGI (reference sequence). The CDR3 consists of 11 residues. Trimming shortened V by 6 bases and J by 5 bases, and 4 bases separated the two germline ends. CDR3 region: CASRYNEKLFF. The CDR3, as DNA: TGTGCCAGCAGGTACAATGAAAAACTGTTTTTT.

This clone was seen once. CDR3 DNA sequence: TGTGCCAGTAGTATAAGCGGGGCCAAGAATGAGCAGTTCTTC. It encodes CASSISGAKNEQFF. J is TRBJ2-1 and V is TRBV19; 7 bases fit TRBD2. The CDR3 totals 14 residues. Germline assignment: CDR1 LNHDA and CDR2 SQIVND (reference sequence). The V segment lost 2 bases and the J segment 7 bases; nucleotides outside the gene matches: 5.

This chain links TRBV5-4 with TRBJ2-5, with 8 bases aligning to TRBD1. The V segment lost 2 bases and the J segment 2 bases; nucleotides outside the gene matches: 2. The V gene's germline CDR1 is SGHNT and CDR2 YYREEE (reference sequence). CDR3 length: 14 residues. CDR3 sequence: CASSFRQGQETQYF. The CDR3 region has the DNA TGTGCCAGCAGCTTCCGACAGGGGCAAGAGACCCAGTACTTC.

The CDR3 spells CASSLTPVAEQYF. CDR3 bases: TGTGCCAGCAGCTTGACCCCGGTGGCCGAGCAGTACTTC. This sequence joins TRBV5-4 and TRBJ2-7, with D uncertain. CDR1 is SGHNT and CDR2 is YYREEE in the germline V gene (reference sequence). The CDR3 totals 13 residues. V was trimmed by 1 base and J by 6 bases, leaving 11 bases between them.

V and J are TRBV11-3 and TRBJ2-1, with 7 bases aligning to TRBD2. Trimming removed 5 bases from V and 8 bases from J; junction bases left unmatched: 12. This CDR3 contains 15 residues. Germline V lookup: CDR1 SGHNT, CDR2 YENEEA. CDR3 amino acids: CASSPTAGRLDEQFF. For the CDR3, the DNA is TGTGCCAGCAGCCCCACAGCGGGACGGCTCGATGAGCAGTTCTTC.

The chain joins TRBV4-1 to TRBJ2-7; D may match TRBD1 or TRBD2 (6 bases each). Trimming took off 7 bases at V and 9 bases at J, with 28 bases between the two ends. Germline values: CDR1 MGHRA, CDR2 YSYEKL. The CDR3 spans 16 residues. CDR3 sequence (DNA): TGCGCCAGCATCGAGCCCGGGGGCTCAAGACGTTCCCCGCAGTACTTC. This codes for CASIEPGGSRRSPQYF.

This chain uses TRBV5-6 with TRBJ1-2; D may be TRBD1 (6 bases). The V gene lost 4 bases and the J gene lost 3 bases, with 7 bases spanning the gap. The CDR3 is 12 amino acids. The germline CDR1 and CDR2 sequences are SGHDT and YYEEEE. CDR3 protein: CASSRTDYGYTF. For the CDR3, the DNA is TGTGCCAGCAGCAGGACAGACTATGGCTACACCTTC.

This sequence joins TRBV30 and TRBJ2-5; 8 bases are a match to TRBD1. Per germline, CDR1 GTSNPN and CDR2 SVGIG (reference sequence). The CDR3 extends over 14 amino acids. V shed 0 bases and J 4 bases; nucleotides not matched to a gene: 4. The CDR3 sequence is CAWSVQGGSETQYF. In DNA, the CDR3 is TGTGCCTGGAGTGTACAGGGGGGATCAGAGACCCAGTACTTC.

The chain recombines TRBV9 with TRBJ2-7, with TRBD2 matching 9 bases. The CDR3 is made up of 17 amino acids. J was trimmed by 1 base and V by 0 bases; bases with no gene match: 8. Germline values: CDR1 SGDLS, CDR2 YYNGEE. The CDR3 DNA sequence: TGTGCCAGCAGCGTAGGGCTAGCGGGATCGGGGTCCTACGAGCAGTACTTC. Protein product: CASSVGLAGSGSYEQYF.

V usage is TRBV5-1 and J usage is TRBJ2-3, with a tentative D call TRBD1 (5 bases). The germline CDR1 and CDR2 sequences are SGHRS and YFSETQ. Trimming shortened V by 4 bases and J by 6 bases, and 15 bases separated the two germline ends. This CDR3 comprises 14 residues. CDR3 protein: CASSTMQAGDTQYF. The CDR3 DNA is TGCGCCAGCAGCACCATGCAAGCAGGGGATACGCAGTATTTT.

The V gene is TRBV5-4, the J gene TRBJ2-5; D not resolved. The CDR3 length is 13 residues. The germline V gene encodes CDR1 SGHNT and CDR2 YYREEE (reference sequence). The V end was cut by 4 bases, the J end by 1 base, with 8 bases between. The CDR3 DNA reads as TGTGCCAGCAGCACTTACATCCAAGAGACCCAGTACTTC. Protein product: CASSTYIQETQYF.

The chain is built from TRBV29-1 and TRBJ2-7, with 9 bases identical to TRBD1. The germline V gene has CDR1 SQVTM and CDR2 ANQGSEA. There are 16 residues in the CDR3. J was trimmed by 5 bases and V by 7 bases; bases with no gene match: 18. This chain's CDR3 is CSAILSGTGILHEQYF. The CDR3 DNA follows: TGCAGCGCGATATTATCCGGGACAGGGATCCTCCACGAGCAGTACTTC.

This chain uses TRBV28 with TRBJ1-2; 7 bases match TRBD1. The CDR3 is 14 residues long. Germline CDR1 MDHEN, CDR2 SYDVKM. V lost 2 bases, J lost 3 bases, and 3 bases stayed unmatched. The CDR3 loop reads CASSLTGEDYGYTF. Here the CDR3 DNA reads TGTGCCAGCAGTTTAACAGGGGAAGACTATGGCTACACCTTC.

The genes are TRBV2 and TRBJ2-5, with 12 bases matching TRBD2. Trimming took 8 bases from V and 4 from J; bases not matched to a gene: 11. The CDR3 consists of 16 residues. Germline V lookup: CDR1 SNHLY, CDR2 FYNNEI. CDR3 DNA: TGTGCCAGCCAGACTAGCGGGAGATTGTTGGGAGAGACCCAGTACTTC. Residues: CASQTSGRLLGETQYF.

The chain links TRBV6-5 to TRBJ2-7, with a tentative D call TRBD1 (6 bases). The CDR3 has 15 residues. Per germline, CDR1 MNHEY and CDR2 SVGAGI. The V and J ends lost 0 bases and 4 bases respectively, with 13 bases between them. CDR3 sequence: CASSYSQGLWYEQYF. Here the CDR3 DNA reads TGTGCCAGCAGTTACTCGCAGGGGCTATGGTACGAGCAGTACTTC.

The V and J genes are TRBV7-8 and TRBJ2-2; D is unclear. Per germline, CDR1 SGHVS and CDR2 FQNEAQ. Between the trimmed V and J ends, which lost 4 bases and 7 bases, there was a span of 10 bases. The CDR3 runs 13 residues. In DNA form, the CDR3 reads TGTGCCAGCAGCTCACGACCGGGCGGGGAGCTGTTTTTT. Protein product: CASSSRPGGELFF.

The chain links TRBV2 to TRBJ1-5; 7 bases align to TRBD1. Trimming removed 6 bases from V and 4 bases from J; junction bases left unmatched: 3. The V gene's germline CDR1 is SNHLY and CDR2 FYNNEI. This CDR3 is built from 13 residues. The DNA for the CDR3 is TGTGCCAGCAGGGGACAGCCTAATCAGCCCCAGCATTTT. The encoded protein is CASRGQPNQPQHF.